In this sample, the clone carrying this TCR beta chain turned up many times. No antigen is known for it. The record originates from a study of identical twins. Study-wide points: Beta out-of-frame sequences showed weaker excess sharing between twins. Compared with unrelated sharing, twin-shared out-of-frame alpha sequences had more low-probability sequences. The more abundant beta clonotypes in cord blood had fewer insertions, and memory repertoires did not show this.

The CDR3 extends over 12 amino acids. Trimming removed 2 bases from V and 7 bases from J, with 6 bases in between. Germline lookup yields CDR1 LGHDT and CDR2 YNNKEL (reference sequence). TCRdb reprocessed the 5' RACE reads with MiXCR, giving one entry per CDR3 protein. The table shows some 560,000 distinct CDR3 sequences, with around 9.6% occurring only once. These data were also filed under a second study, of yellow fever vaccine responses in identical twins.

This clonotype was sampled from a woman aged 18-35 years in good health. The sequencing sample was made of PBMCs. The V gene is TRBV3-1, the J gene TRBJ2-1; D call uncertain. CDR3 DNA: TGTGCCAGCAGCCAATTGGCGAATGAGCAGTTCTTC. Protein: CASSQLANEQFF.